Listed below are T cell receptor beta chains from one sample, sequenced in a study of control samples from healthy donors and cancer patients. The repertoire was sequenced with immunoSEQ multiplex PCR; TCRdb's copy has only in-frame clones and lacks some. Here the sample spans just over 150,000 clones, about 93% being singletons. The specimen sequenced was blood. The source is a man over 45 in good health. Each CDR3 is given with its conserved first and last residue. The D gene is left open where the match is weak. The size entry is marked missing in some rows and otherwise reads once, few, many or a size class.

abundance: NA
v_gene: TRBV6-1
d_gene: NA
j_gene: TRBJ2-1
CDR3aa: CASSEARYNEQFF
CDR3nt: TGTGCCAGCAGTGAAGCGAGGTACAATGAGCAGTTCTTC

abundance: once
v_gene: TRBV11-2
d_gene: NA
j_gene: TRBJ2-2
CDR3aa: CASSSRDPLRPNTGELFF
CDR3nt: TGTGCCAGCAGCTCCCGGGACCCCCTACGGCCGAACACCGGGGAGCTGTTTTTT

abundance: NA
v_gene: TRBV24-1
d_gene: NA
j_gene: TRBJ1-3
CDR3aa: CATSDPREGTGNTIYF
CDR3nt: TGTGCCACCAGTGATCCTAGAGAGGGGACTGGAAACACCATATATTTT

abundance: NA
v_gene: TRBV2
d_gene: TRBD1
j_gene: TRBJ2-3
CDR3aa: CASRRDRGTDTQYF
CDR3nt: TGTGCAAGTCGCCGGGACAGGGGCACAGATACGCAGTATTTT

abundance: NA
v_gene: TRBV15
d_gene: NA
j_gene: TRBJ2-2
CDR3aa: CATSRGQGGAGELFF
CDR3nt: TGTGCCACCAGCAGAGGACAGGGAGGCGCCGGGGAGCTGTTTTTT

abundance: once
v_gene: TRBV12-3/TRBV12-4
d_gene: NA
j_gene: TRBJ2-7
CDR3aa: CASSFGSSYEQYF
CDR3nt: TGTGCCAGCAGTTTCGGGAGCTCCTACGAGCAGTACTTC

abundance: NA
v_gene: TRBV15
d_gene: NA
j_gene: TRBJ2-5
CDR3aa: CATSRDLGIQETQYF
CDR3nt: TGTGCCACCAGCAGAGATCTCGGGATACAAGAGACCCAGTACTTC

abundance: NA
v_gene: TRBV27
d_gene: NA
j_gene: TRBJ1-5
CDR3aa: CASSSVANQPQHF
CDR3nt: TGTGCCAGCAGTTCTGTGGCTAATCAGCCCCAGCATTTT

abundance: NA
v_gene: TRBV5-4
d_gene: TRBD2
j_gene: TRBJ2-2
CDR3aa: CASSSSGTSFLAGELFF
CDR3nt: TGTGCCAGCAGCTCCTCGGGGACTAGTTTTTTGGCCGGGGAGCTGTTTTTT

abundance: NA
v_gene: TRBV12-3/TRBV12-4
d_gene: NA
j_gene: TRBJ1-1
CDR3aa: CASSFQGGAEAFF
CDR3nt: TGTGCCAGCAGTTTTCAGGGTGGGGCTGAAGCTTTCTTT

abundance: NA
v_gene: TRBV28
d_gene: NA
j_gene: TRBJ1-5
CDR3aa: CASSLFGSGLKLNQPQHF
CDR3nt: TGTGCCAGCAGTTTATTCGGGTCTGGGTTAAAGTTGAATCAGCCCCAGCATTTT

abundance: NA
v_gene: TRBV5-5
d_gene: TRBD1
j_gene: TRBJ1-1
CDR3aa: CASSLVGDRPNTEAFF
CDR3nt: TGTGCCAGCAGCTTGGTAGGGGACAGGCCGAACACTGAAGCTTTCTTT

abundance: NA
v_gene: TRBV19
d_gene: TRBD1
j_gene: TRBJ1-2
CDR3aa: CASSTGQVNIYGYTF
CDR3nt: TGTGCCAGTAGTACCGGACAGGTTAACATCTATGGCTACACCTTC

abundance: once
v_gene: TRBV4-2
d_gene: NA
j_gene: TRBJ1-5
CDR3aa: CASSQAQADNQPQHF
CDR3nt: TGTGCCAGCAGCCAAGCTCAGGCAGACAATCAGCCCCAGCATTTT

abundance: NA
v_gene: TRBV27
d_gene: TRBD1
j_gene: TRBJ1-4
CDR3aa: CASSSRTGGEKLFF
CDR3nt: TGTGCCAGCAGTTCCCGGACAGGGGGTGAAAAACTGTTTTTT

abundance: few
v_gene: TRBV2
d_gene: NA
j_gene: TRBJ1-5
CDR3aa: CASKVQAANQPQHF
CDR3nt: TGTGCCAGCAAGGTGCAGGCCGCCAATCAGCCCCAGCATTTT

abundance: NA
v_gene: TRBV5-1
d_gene: NA
j_gene: TRBJ2-3
CDR3aa: CASSLLVTDTQYF
CDR3nt: TGCGCCAGCAGCTTACTAGTTACAGATACGCAGTATTTT

abundance: NA
v_gene: TRBV6-5
d_gene: TRBD2
j_gene: TRBJ2-1
CDR3aa: CASNRDYNYNEQFF
CDR3nt: TGTGCCAGCAACCGGGACTACAATTACAATGAGCAGTTCTTC